The clone carrying this T cell receptor beta chain was recorded at least ten times. In TCRdb, the 5' RACE reads were re-called with MiXCR into one record per CDR3 protein. The repertoire holds tens of thousands of distinct CDR3 sequences, with about 4% as singletons. This record comes from a study of early T cells in non-severe SARS-CoV-2 infection. V was pared by 11 bases and J by 6 bases, with 27 bases between. CDR1 and CDR2 from the germline V gene are MNHEY and SVGAGI. This CDR3 contains 16 residues. The TCR sequence derives from an adult who was a healthcare worker with PCR-confirmed SARS-CoV-2 infection or an uninfected control (not recorded which). The chain employs TRBV6-5 and TRBJ2-3; the D gene could be TRBD1 or TRBD2 (5 bases each). Sample: whole blood. The CDR3 sequence: CAPQRHSRDPRDTQYF. The CDR3, as DNA: TGTGCCCCCCAGCGTCATTCCCGGGACCCCAGGGATACGCAGTATTTT.